The present TCR beta chain was sequenced within a study of blood T cell repertoires in COVID-19. Across the study: Specimens from acute and convalescent COVID-19 originated in the United States, Italy and Spain.

Germline V gene sequence: CDR1 SGHVS, CDR2 FNYEAQ. The CDR3 contains 17 residues. V was clipped by 5 bases and J by 4 bases; unmatched bases: 6. In the original analysis: Nucleated cell counts were estimated from reference gene primer amplification. Data came from immunoSEQ multiplex PCR; TCRdb stores just in-frame clones and leaves some out. V, J and clone size derive from that table, while D and trimming were established from the DNA sequence. The sample lists about 210,000 clones; about 88% were seen once. The gene calls are TRBV7-6 and TRBJ2-3, with TRBD2 identical over 16 bases. Material for sequencing was peripheral blood. The source of this sequence is a man between 65 and 85 years old with acute or convalescent COVID-19. CDR3 sequence reads: CASSVKGLAGGADTQYF. The CDR3, as DNA: TGTGCCAGCAGCGTAAAGGGACTAGCGGGAGGGGCAGATACGCAGTATTTT.